The 14 T cell receptor beta chains given below trace back to one sample, sequenced in a study of regulatory T cells in long-lasting Graves disease (dated by TCRdb to about 2021). What this sample's time point label stands for: newly diagnosed GD, antithyroid drugs for less than 3 months. For both TCR sequencing and RNA sequencing, RNA was extracted from PBMCs using TRIzol. The library was prepared using multiplex PCR. Sequencing took place on an Illumina HiSeq 4000. CDR3 regions were amplified by Arm-PCR with iRepertoire HTBI primers to construct TCR beta libraries. The public sequencing data were trimmed at Q25 with fastp and processed into clonotypes with MiXCR by TCRdb, which kept only in-frame beta chains. Under each unique CDR3 protein, matching rows form one entry showing the most common genes and DNA. Here the sample has about 300,000 distinct CDR3 sequences; 15% to 20% occur a single time. The ten largest account for around 36% of the sample.

Material: peripheral blood mononuclear cells (PBMCs), obtained at new diagnosis, from a patient treated with antithyroid drugs. The receptors were gathered from a female donor with Graves disease.

This clonotype was recorded at least ten times. The J gene is TRBJ1-1, the V gene TRBV12-3 or TRBV12-4; D remains unclear. The V gene lost 0 bases and the J gene lost 5 bases, with 10 bases spanning the gap. CDR3 length: 14 residues. This CDR3 is CASSLALRDTEAFF. The CDR3 DNA reads TGTGCCAGCAGTTTAGCGCTTAGGGATACTGAAGCTTTCTTT.

In its sample, this clonotype was seen many times. V gene TRBV12-3 or TRBV12-4 combines with J gene TRBJ2-1; D assignment may be TRBD1 or TRBD2 (6 bases each). The J call is uncertain, as TRBJ2-5 better fits the DNA end. The CDR3 spans 17 residues. CDR3 coding DNA: TGTGCCAGCACCTGGTGGGGTGGAGGGGGGCCGAGGGAGACCCAGTACTTC. It yields the protein CASTWWGGGGPRETQYF.

Concerning this clonotype: Being one base from a much bigger clone, this may be a read error. The chain carries TRBV11-2 and TRBJ1-2, with no clear D. The germline CDR1 and CDR2 sequences are SGHAT and FQNNGV. CDR3 length: 17 amino acids. The CDR3 DNA reads as TGTGCCAGCAGTTTAGCGGGAGAGATCGGGTCTAACTATGGCTACACCTTC. As protein: CASSLAGEIGSNYGYTF. Full variable domain (missing parts from reference TRBV11-2 and TRBJ1-2): EAGVAQSPRYKIIEKRQSVAFWCNPISGHATLYWYQQILGQGPKLLIQFQNNGVVDDSQLPKDRFSAERLKGVDSTLKIQPAKLEDSAVYLCASSLAGEIGSNYGYTFGSGTRLTVV.

This clonotype has ten or more counts. The chain joins TRBV5-1 to TRBJ1-1; D not certain. The CDR3 runs to 13 residues. V lost 6 bases and J lost 0, with 9 bases in between. CDR1 and CDR2 from the germline V gene are SGHRS and YFSETQ. The DNA for the CDR3 is TGCGCCAGCAAGGAGTCAATGAACACTGAAGCTTTCTTT. Translating gives CASKESMNTEAFF.

The CDR3 region is CASSINQGANAEAFF. The CDR3 DNA reads TGTGCCAGCAGCATAAATCAGGGGGCAAACGCTGAAGCTTTCTTT. The chain joins TRBV13 to TRBJ1-1; 8 nucleotides align to TRBD1. Losses at the gene ends were 5 bases for V and 6 bases for J; bases not matched to a gene: 11. Per germline, CDR1 PRHDT and CDR2 FYEKMQ (reference sequence). There are 15 residues in the CDR3.

Here the CDR3 DNA reads TGTGCCAGTAGTATGCTCGGGGGGAGTGGGCTACGTGAGCAGTTCTTC. This sequence encodes CASSMLGGSGLREQFF. V gene TRBV19 combines with J gene TRBJ2-1; 7 nucleotides align to TRBD2. The trim removed 3 bases at V and 9 bases at J, leaving 14 bases unmatched. The CDR3 sequence is 16 residues long. CDR1 is LNHDA and CDR2 is SQIVND in the germline V gene (reference sequence).

This clonotype occurred a few times. The chain combines TRBV9 with TRBJ2-3; 8 bases fit TRBD1. This CDR3 has 14 amino acids. The V segment lost 4 bases and the J segment 7 bases; nucleotides outside the gene matches: 8. Germline values: CDR1 SGDLS, CDR2 YYNGEE. CDR3 amino acids: CASSRDRGGYTQYF. In DNA form, the CDR3 reads TGTGCCAGCAGCCGAGACAGGGGTGGCTATACGCAGTATTTT.

This clonotype was seen many times. The chain uses TRBV3-1 and TRBJ2-3; 10 bases fit TRBD2. CDR1 and CDR2 (germline): LGHDT, YNNKEL (reference sequence). This CDR3 region has 16 residues. V gave up 4 bases and J gave up 1 base; unmatched junction bases: 5. CDR3 amino acids: CASSPLAGAGTDTQYF. CDR3 nucleotides: TGTGCCAGCAGCCCCCTAGCGGGAGCAGGCACAGATACGCAGTATTTT.

This clonotype was found many times. The rearrangement links TRBV12-3 or TRBV12-4 to TRBJ2-2; the match to TRBD2 covers 13 bases. The CDR3 has 19 residues. After removal of 3 bases from V and 3 bases from J, the junction contained 10 bases not matched to a gene. The CDR3 region has the DNA TGTGCCAGCAGTTTTTATCTAGGACTAGCGGGAGCGGACACCGGGGAGCTGTTTTTT. Residues: CASSFYLGLAGADTGELFF.

Ten or more counts support this clonotype. This sequence joins TRBV5-1 and TRBJ2-1, with 7 nucleotides matching TRBD1. This CDR3 region has 14 residues. Unmatched junction bases numbered 7, after V lost 2 bases and J lost 8 bases. Germline V gives CDR1 SGHRS, CDR2 YFSETQ. CDR3 region: CASSFMTGIDEQFF. CDR3 sequence (DNA): TGCGCCAGCAGCTTCATGACAGGGATCGATGAGCAGTTCTTC.

J is TRBJ2-2 and V is TRBV5-1, with no clear D. The germline CDR1 and CDR2 sequences are SGHRS and YFSETQ. The length of the CDR3 is 15 residues. V was cut by 0 bases and J by 3 bases, with 9 bases left in between. CDR3 nucleotide sequence: TGCGCCAGCAGCTTGGTTAGGTGGGACACCGGGGAGCTGTTTTTT. Its translation: CASSLVRWDTGELFF.

This clonotype was counted many times. The J gene is TRBJ1-6, the V gene TRBV27; weak D call: TRBD1 (6 bases). The germline gives CDR1 MNHEY, CDR2 SMNVEV (reference sequence). This CDR3 region has 13 residues. Deletions cut 5 bases from V and 10 bases from J, with 12 bases between. CDR3 in DNA: TGTGCCAGCAGTCAAGGGACACGGTCACCCCTCCACTTT. Its protein product is CASSQGTRSPLHF.

The rearrangement uses TRBV6-2 or TRBV6-3 and TRBJ2-3; 8 positions match TRBD2. The J call is in doubt because the DNA end fits TRBJ2-5 better. Germline CDR1 reads MNHEY; CDR2 reads SVGEGT. The CDR3 consists of 17 residues. CDR3: CASNERITSGAGETQYF. The CDR3 DNA follows: TGTGCCAGCAACGAGAGGATAACTAGCGGCGCGGGGGAGACCCAGTACTTC.

This clonotype turned up a few times. This may be a read error, as it is one base from a much larger clone. The chain joins TRBV6-2 or TRBV6-3 to TRBJ1-6, with 10 bases lining up with TRBD1. CDR3 length: 16 residues. Looked up from germline, CDR1 is MNHEY and CDR2 is SVGEGT. CDR3 sequence: CASGYAGTGAGSPLHF. CDR3 nucleotides: TGTGCCAGCGGTTACGCCGGGACAGGGGCGGGTTCACCCCTCCACTTT.